This passage covers 8 T cell receptor beta chains from one sample sequenced in a study of control samples from healthy donors and cancer patients. The table came from immunoSEQ multiplex PCR; TCRdb's copy has only in-frame clones and leaves some out. The sample contains some 64,000 clones, more than 75% of which appear only once. Sequencing was carried out using PBMCs. Receptors were obtained from a woman aged 45 to 65 with head and neck cancer.

This chain connects TRBV28 to TRBJ1-2, with unresolved D. Trimming stripped 8 bases from V and 8 bases from J, with 12 bases between. CDR1 MDHEN and CDR2 SYDVKM come from the germline V gene. The CDR3 runs 11 residues. The CDR3 nucleotides are TGTGCCAGCTCGGCCGAGGGAGGCTACACCTTC. It codes for CASSAEGGYTF.

The chain carries TRBV5-4 and TRBJ2-7; 8 bases are a match to TRBD2. The CDR3 consists of 16 residues. The V gene's germline CDR1 is SGHNT and CDR2 YYREEE (reference sequence). The trim removed 1 base at V and 2 bases at J, leaving 8 bases unmatched. CDR3 DNA sequence: TGTGCCAGCAGCTTGAGGGCCAGCGGGGGCACCTACGAGCAGTACTTC. It specifies CASSLRASGGTYEQYF.

V and J are TRBV7-6 and TRBJ1-6, with D unclear. Germline V lookup: CDR1 SGHVS, CDR2 FNYEAQ. Trimming took off 5 bases at V and 7 bases at J, with 12 bases between the two ends. This CDR3 has 14 amino acids. DNA of the CDR3: TGTGCCAGCAGCCCGGCAGGTCCCAATTCACCCCTCCACTTT. It translates to CASSPAGPNSPLHF.

The rearrangement joins TRBV7-6 to TRBJ2-1, with TRBD1 matching 10 bases. The CDR3 totals 16 residues. Looked up from germline, CDR1 is SGHVS and CDR2 is FNYEAQ. With 1 base clipped from V and 8 bases from J, the junction kept 8 bases outside the gene matches. CDR3 coding DNA: TGTGCCAGCAGCTTAGGGGCGACAGGGGGCAAGGATGAGCAGTTCTTC. Its translation: CASSLGATGGKDEQFF.

The chain has TRBV6-5 and TRBJ2-7; 13 positions match TRBD2. This CDR3 contains 16 residues. J lost 7 bases, V lost 4 bases, and 10 bases had no gene match. The V gene's germline CDR1 is MNHEY and CDR2 SVGAGI. CDR3 nucleotide sequence: TGTGCCAGCAGTTCCCCACTAGCGGGGGGGAGATGGGAGCAGTACTTC. Protein product: CASSSPLAGGRWEQYF.

The chain is built from TRBV11-2 and TRBJ1-4; no clear D gene. The V gene lost 3 bases and the J gene lost 5 bases, with 10 bases spanning the gap. The CDR3 length is 14 residues. Germline V gives CDR1 SGHAT, CDR2 FQNNGV. The CDR3 region is CASSFSRVNEKLFF. CDR3 DNA sequence: TGTGCCAGCAGCTTTTCTAGAGTGAATGAAAAACTGTTTTTT.

The chain links TRBV6-4 to TRBJ1-1; the D gene is possibly TRBD1 (6 bases). Germline CDR1 is MRHNA and CDR2 is SNTAGT. The V and J ends lost 4 bases and 5 bases respectively, with 26 bases between them. This CDR3 spans 18 amino acids. CDR3 amino acids: CASSGLDEFSGRGTEAFF. CDR3 nucleotides: TGTGCCAGCAGTGGCCTCGATGAGTTTTCAGGGAGGGGGACTGAAGCTTTCTTT.

The rearrangement links TRBV25-1 to TRBJ2-4; weak D call: TRBD1 (6 bases). The CDR3 runs 12 residues. V dropped 6 bases and J dropped 7 bases, with 10 bases sitting between them. Germline values: CDR1 MGHDK, CDR2 SYGVNS. CDR3 nucleotides: TGTGCCAGCAGGGGGGACACCAACATTCAGTACTTC. Amino acid sequence: CASRGDTNIQYF.